This T cell receptor beta chain was captured by sequencing in a study of response to subunit inactivated influenza vaccine. MiXCR was run by TCRdb on the RT-PCR reads, yielding one entry per CDR3 protein. The sample shows 610,000 or so distinct CDR3 sequences, approximately 14% of them seen only once. This CDR3 is 15 amino acids long. The ends were cut back, 6 bases at V and 5 bases at J, with 20 bases in the middle. CDR1 is SGHRS and CDR2 is YFSETQ in the germline V gene. To note about this clonotype: Its antigen is as yet unknown.

Study outcomes and limitations: The authors offered the suggestion that each seasonal influenza vaccination recruits few new T cells.

The sequence was collected from a man over 45 who received an inactivated influenza vaccine. V is TRBV5-1 and J is TRBJ2-5; tentatively, D is TRBD1 or TRBD2 (5 bases each). Specimen: PBMCs from blood, collected 11 to 12 days after vaccination. The CDR3 nucleotides read TGCGCCAGCACTGCAATGGGGCAGCGAGGGGAGACCCAGTACTTC. Translated, it gives CASTAMGQRGETQYF. Using reference TRBV5-1 and TRBJ2-5 for the parts outside the CDR3, the full variable domain is KAGVTQTPRYLIKTRGQQVTLSCSPISGHRSVSWYQQTPGQGLQFLFEYFSETQRNKGNFPGRFSGRQFSNSRSEMNVSTLELGDSALYLCASTAMGQRGETQYFGPGTRLLVL.